The next 21 T cell receptor beta chains were all read from a single sample in a study of blood T cell repertoires in COVID-19. Using immunoSEQ multiplex PCR, the repertoire was profiled, and TCRdb retains in-frame clones only, with some absent. The table includes around 130,000 clones, just under 85% detected once. Material: PBMCs or T cells enriched from blood (not recorded which). The receptors come from a woman between 45 and 65 years old with acute COVID-19.

This clone has a handful of counts. The J gene is TRBJ1-5, the V gene TRBV9; D is uncertain. Trimming took 8 bases from V and 4 from J, leaving 13 bases between them. From germline, CDR1 is SGDLS and CDR2 YYNGEE. The CDR3 extends over 13 amino acids. This CDR3 reads CASSLGENQPQHF. For the CDR3, the DNA is TGTGCCAGTTCCCTCGGGGAAAATCAGCCCCAGCATTTT.

CDR3 amino acids: CASSFSGTDYNEQFF. The DNA of the CDR3 is TGTGCCAGCAGTTTTAGCGGGACAGACTACAATGAGCAGTTCTTC. V gene TRBV7-6 combines with J gene TRBJ2-1, with D perhaps TRBD2 (8 bases). The CDR3 loop spans 15 amino acids. V lost 6 bases to trimming and J lost 3 bases, with 15 bases between them. Looked up from germline, CDR1 is SGHVS and CDR2 is FNYEAQ.

V usage is TRBV4-2 and J usage is TRBJ2-1, with 8 nucleotides matching TRBD2. This CDR3 has 16 residues. V trimming: 0 bases; J trimming: 4 bases; junction bases outside the gene matches: 5. Germline V gene data show CDR1 as LGHNA and CDR2 as YNFKEQ. In DNA, the CDR3 is TGTGCCAGCAGCCAAGATGACCTAGCGGGTTACAATGAGCAGTTCTTC. Translated, it gives CASSQDDLAGYNEQFF.

In its sample, this clone was seen once. The chain is built from TRBV10-3 and TRBJ2-5, with D maybe TRBD1 (5 bases). There are 13 residues in the CDR3. Trimming took off 9 bases at V and 1 base at J, with 12 bases between the two ends. Germline values: CDR1 ENHRY, CDR2 SYGVKD. CDR3 nucleotide sequence: TGTGCCATAGGACAACCTCCCCAAGAGACCCAGTACTTC. Amino acid sequence: CAIGQPPQETQYF.

The chain combines TRBV3-1 (or the pseudogene TRBV3-2) with TRBJ2-1; D gene unclear. This CDR3 contains 15 residues. Between the trimmed V and J ends, which lost 3 bases and 7 bases, there was a span of 16 bases. CDR1 LGHDT and CDR2 YNNKEL come from the germline V gene (reference sequence). In DNA, the CDR3 is TGTGCCAGCAGCCAGCAGCCCGGAGAGACGAATGAGCAGTTCTTC. Translated, it gives CASSQQPGETNEQFF.

The chain carries TRBV28 and TRBJ2-7, with D possibly being TRBD2 (6 bases). The CDR3 loop spans 14 amino acids. Germline CDR1 reads MDHEN; CDR2 reads SYDVKM. V was pared by 5 bases and J by 5 bases, with 16 bases between. CDR3 DNA: TGTGCCAGCAGTCCGGGAGCCGGGCCCAACGAGCAGTACTTC. Its protein is CASSPGAGPNEQYF.

This chain links TRBV10-3 with TRBJ2-3, with a tentative D call TRBD2 (5 bases). The CDR3 loop spans 14 amino acids. CDR1 and CDR2 (germline): ENHRY, SYGVKD. V gave up 4 bases and J gave up 2 bases, with 10 bases separating them. The CDR3 DNA reads TGTGCCATCAGTGTAGCGAAACCCACAGATACGCAGTATTTT. Its protein product is CAISVAKPTDTQYF.

The rearrangement links TRBV4-3 to TRBJ2-7, with 9 nucleotides matching TRBD1. The germline V gene has CDR1 LGHNA and CDR2 YSLEER. This CDR3 is 15 amino acids long. With V trimmed by 5 bases and J by 5 bases, 10 bases remained unmatched. The CDR3 region is CASSLERQGVNEQYF. CDR3 DNA: TGCGCCAGCAGCTTAGAGCGACAGGGGGTGAACGAGCAGTACTTC.

This chain links TRBV9 with TRBJ1-2, with 9 nucleotides matching TRBD1. V lost 4 bases to trimming and J lost 3 bases; unmatched junction nucleotides: 10. Per germline, CDR1 SGDLS and CDR2 YYNGEE. The CDR3 consists of 16 residues. CDR3 in amino acids: CASSPRGDRVDYGYTF. CDR3 in DNA: TGTGCCAGCAGCCCGCGGGGGGACAGGGTAGACTATGGCTACACCTTC.

The rearrangement uses TRBV14 and TRBJ1-1; unclear D gene. The germline V gene has CDR1 SGHDN and CDR2 FVKESK. CDR3 length equals 14 residues. V lost 4 bases and J 4 bases, leaving 13 bases between the germline ends. The CDR3 loop is CASSPRGSGTEAFF. DNA for the CDR3: TGTGCCAGCAGCCCTCGAGGGTCCGGCACTGAAGCTTTCTTT.

This clone was recorded once. The genes are TRBV10-3 and TRBJ2-5; 9 bases agree with TRBD2. V trimming: 10 bases; J trimming: 2 bases; junction bases outside the gene matches: 11. CDR3 length: 15 residues. In germline, CDR1 is ENHRY, CDR2 SYGVKD. The CDR3 DNA sequence: TGTGCCAACACCCCCCAGCGGGAGGAACAAGAGACCCAGTACTTC. Protein sequence: CANTPQREEQETQYF.

The chain links TRBV2 to TRBJ2-7, with 8 bases that match TRBD1. Germline V lookup: CDR1 SNHLY, CDR2 FYNNEI. Trimming took 3 bases from V and 1 from J; bases not matched to a gene: 2. The CDR3 contains 14 residues. This CDR3 reads CASSDRGRSYEQYF. The DNA of the CDR3 is TGTGCCAGCAGTGACAGGGGGCGATCCTACGAGCAGTACTTC.

The J gene is TRBJ2-7, the V gene TRBV4-2; 8 positions agree with TRBD2. Germline trimming cut 0 bases from V and 1 base from J; bases unmatched to any gene: 5. CDR3 length: 16 residues. Per the germline V gene, CDR1 is LGHNA and CDR2 is YNFKEQ. CDR3 sequence: CASSQDTVAGSYEQYF. CDR3 in DNA: TGTGCCAGCAGCCAAGATACGGTAGCGGGATCCTACGAGCAGTACTTC.

The chain recombines TRBV2 with TRBJ2-5; TRBD1 agrees at 11 bases. In germline, CDR1 is SNHLY, CDR2 FYNNEI. This CDR3 has 15 residues. V lost 5 bases and J lost 3; bases outside the gene matches: 5. Here the CDR3 reads CASSRGTGGKETQYF. The CDR3 DNA sequence: TGTGCCAGCAGTAGAGGGACAGGGGGGAAAGAGACCCAGTACTTC.

V is TRBV7-2 and J is TRBJ2-3; TRBD2 matches at 8 bases. After removal of 4 bases from V and 6 bases from J, the junction contained 3 bases not matched to a gene. CDR1 is SGHTA, CDR2 FQGNSA, per germline. The CDR3 has 13 residues. The DNA for the CDR3 is TGTGCCAGCAGCTGGTCTAGCGGGGATACGCAGTATTTT. Translated: CASSWSSGDTQYF.

The V gene is TRBV11-3, the J gene TRBJ2-1; 11 positions match TRBD2. V shed 11 bases and J 6 bases; nucleotides not matched to a gene: 6. CDR1 is SGHNT, CDR2 YENEEA, per germline. The CDR3 has 13 amino acids. CDR3 bases: TGTGCCTCCCGACTAGCGGGAATCAATGAGCAGTTCTTC. This gives the protein CASRLAGINEQFF. The full variable domain, its missing parts supplied by reference TRBV11-3 and TRBJ2-1, is EAGVVQSPRYKIIEKKQPVAFWCNPISGHNTLYWYLQNLGQGPELLIRYENEEAVDDSQLPKDRFSAERLKGVDSTLKIQPAELGDSAVYLCASRLAGINEQFFGPGTRLTVL.

The rearrangement joins TRBV6-5 to TRBJ1-2; D might be TRBD1 (5 bases). The germline CDR1 and CDR2 sequences are MNHEY and SVGAGI. Trimming took off 6 bases at V and 4 bases at J, with 12 bases between the two ends. The CDR3 contains 13 residues. The CDR3, as DNA: TGTGCCAGCAGCCCAGCAGGGTTCTATGGCTACACCTTC. Its translation is CASSPAGFYGYTF.

The rearrangement links TRBV3-1 (or the pseudogene TRBV3-2) to TRBJ2-2, with TRBD2 as a possible D gene (6 bases). The CDR3 totals 15 residues. Germline CDR1 LGHDT, CDR2 YNNKEL (reference sequence). V was cut by 4 bases and J by 4 bases, with 13 bases left in between. In nucleotides, the CDR3 is TGTGCCAGCAGCCCCTCGGGGGTTGGCACCGGGGAGCTGTTTTTT. Amino acid sequence: CASSPSGVGTGELFF.

The V call is TRBV19, the J call TRBJ2-5; tentative D call: TRBD2 (6 bases). V was shortened by 3 bases and J by 3 bases, with 17 bases between the two germline ends. Germline values: CDR1 LNHDA, CDR2 SQIVND (reference sequence). This CDR3 spans 16 amino acids. The DNA of the CDR3 is TGTGCCAGTAGTATCGGGCGTGGCGGGATAAAAGAGACCCAGTACTTC. It translates to CASSIGRGGIKETQYF.

The gene calls are TRBV30 and TRBJ1-4, with D maybe TRBD1 (6 bases). Germline V gene sequence: CDR1 GTSNPN, CDR2 SVGIG (reference sequence). With 1 base removed from V and 8 bases from J, the gap between germline ends came to 11 bases. The CDR3 has 13 residues. CDR3: CAWSGGGREKLFF. CDR3 in DNA: TGTGCCTGGAGTGGGGGGGGCCGGGAAAAACTGTTTTTT. The full variable domain, completed using reference TRBV30 and TRBJ1-4, is SQTIHQWPATLVQPVGSPLSLECTVEGTSNPNLYWYRQAAGRGLQLLFYSVGIGQISSEVPQNLSASRPQDRQFILSSKKLLLSDSGFYLCAWSGGGREKLFFGSGTQLSVL.

The V gene is TRBV29-1, the J gene TRBJ2-1; no firm D call. The germline V gene encodes CDR1 SQVTM and CDR2 ANQGSEA. V lost 3 bases to trimming and J lost 0 bases, with 3 bases between them. The CDR3 consists of 12 residues. The DNA for the CDR3 is TGCAGCGTTGACTACTCCTACAATGAGCAGTTCTTC. It encodes CSVDYSYNEQFF.